This T cell receptor beta chain is drawn from a study of T cell repertoires in cytomegalovirus infection. Study information: Public TCR beta signatures indicated both CMV infection and matching HLA type.

TCRdb passed the reads through MiXCR, listing each CDR3 protein once. The repertoire holds about 600,000 distinct CDR3 sequences, with approximately 24% as singletons. This clonotype was picked up a small number of times. CDR1 is PRHDT and CDR2 is FYEKMQ in the germline V gene (reference sequence). The V and J ends lost 2 bases and 4 bases respectively, with 8 bases between them. The CDR3 extends over 13 amino acids. The sample taken for sequencing was CD8+ T cells from PBMCs. The V gene is TRBV13, the J gene TRBJ1-1; D unresolved. This clonotype was sampled from a human donor in good health (CMV status not recorded). Some clones in this sample may be carry-over from other donors' samples. CDR3 coding DNA: TGTGCCAGCAGCTTAAAGGGTCCCACTGAAGCTTTCTTT. It codes for CASSLKGPTEAFF.